The 6 T cell receptor beta chains given below trace back to one sample, sequenced in a study of Graves' ophthalmopathy and Graves' hyperthyroidism. The authors amplified TCR beta CDR3 regions from RNA transcripts. First-round RT-PCR relied on HTBI primers, and a second-round multiplex PCR came next. TCRdb ran MiXCR on the multiplex PCR reads and lists one entry per CDR3 protein. The table lists about 50,000 distinct CDR3 sequences, about half of them singletons. What was sequenced was peripheral blood. The receptors shown here come from an adult woman with Graves' ophthalmopathy.

This clonotype was seen at least ten times. The J gene is TRBJ1-5, the V gene TRBV20-1; TRBD1 matches 11 bases. The V segment lost 5 bases and the J segment 9 bases; nucleotides outside the gene matches: 15. The germline V gene has CDR1 DFQATT and CDR2 SNEGSKA (reference sequence). The CDR3 covers 16 residues. CDR3 nucleotides: TGCAGTGCTTCCGCGGGGGACAGGGGGGGGGGGTGGCCCCAGCATTTT. Translation gives CSASAGDRGGGWPQHF.

This clonotype was picked up many times. The rearrangement joins TRBV20-1 to TRBJ2-1; TRBD1 aligns across 7 bases. The CDR3 consists of 15 residues. Germline V lookup: CDR1 DFQATT, CDR2 SNEGSKA (reference sequence). Trimming cost V 3 bases and J 8 bases; bases outside gene matches: 13. CDR3 region: CSARGGTALMDEQFF. DNA for the CDR3: TGCAGTGCTAGGGGTGGGACAGCGCTAATGGATGAGCAGTTCTTC.

The chain couples TRBV6-6 to TRBJ2-7; the D gene is possibly TRBD1 (6 bases). V dropped 0 bases and J dropped 6 bases, with 15 bases sitting between them. The CDR3 runs 15 residues. The germline gives CDR1 MNHNY, CDR2 SVGAGI (reference sequence). CDR3 DNA: TGTGCCAGCAGTTACTCGAGGGGGAAGTTGGTCGAGCAGTACTTC. Amino acid sequence: CASSYSRGKLVEQYF.

The chain couples TRBV4-3 to TRBJ2-3; 9 nucleotides match TRBD1. Germline V gene lookup returns CDR1 LGHNA and CDR2 YSLEER. With 5 bases clipped from V and 4 bases from J, the junction kept 10 bases outside the gene matches. The CDR3 sequence is 16 residues long. The CDR3 reads CASSWGQGGGADTQYF. The CDR3 bases are TGCGCCAGCAGCTGGGGACAGGGAGGAGGTGCAGATACGCAGTATTTT.

V usage is TRBV7-9 and J usage is TRBJ2-1; 7 bases agree with TRBD1. CDR1 and CDR2 from the germline V gene are SEHNR and FQNEAQ (reference sequence). This CDR3 spans 15 amino acids. With 1 base clipped from V and 10 bases from J, the junction kept 10 bases outside the gene matches. CDR3 residues: CASSLGGGWAREQFF. CDR3 in DNA: TGTGCCAGCAGCTTAGGAGGGGGCTGGGCGCGGGAGCAGTTCTTC. The variable domain in full, completed from reference TRBV7-9 and TRBJ2-1, reads DTGVSQNPRHKITKRGQNVTFRCDPISEHNRLYWYRQTLGQGPEFLTYFQNEAQLEKSRLLSDRFSAERPKGSFSTLEIQRTEQGDSAMYLCASSLGGGWAREQFFGPGTRLTVL.

This chain links TRBV7-6 with TRBJ1-3; 11 bases fit TRBD1. This CDR3 is built from 18 residues. Germline-derived CDR1 and CDR2 are SGHVS and FNYEAQ. V gave up 5 bases and J gave up 0 bases; unmatched junction bases: 9. The CDR3 region has the DNA TGTGCCAGCAGCCGGGACAGGGGGGACAGCCTCTCTGGAAACACCATATATTTT. This translates into CASSRDRGDSLSGNTIYF.